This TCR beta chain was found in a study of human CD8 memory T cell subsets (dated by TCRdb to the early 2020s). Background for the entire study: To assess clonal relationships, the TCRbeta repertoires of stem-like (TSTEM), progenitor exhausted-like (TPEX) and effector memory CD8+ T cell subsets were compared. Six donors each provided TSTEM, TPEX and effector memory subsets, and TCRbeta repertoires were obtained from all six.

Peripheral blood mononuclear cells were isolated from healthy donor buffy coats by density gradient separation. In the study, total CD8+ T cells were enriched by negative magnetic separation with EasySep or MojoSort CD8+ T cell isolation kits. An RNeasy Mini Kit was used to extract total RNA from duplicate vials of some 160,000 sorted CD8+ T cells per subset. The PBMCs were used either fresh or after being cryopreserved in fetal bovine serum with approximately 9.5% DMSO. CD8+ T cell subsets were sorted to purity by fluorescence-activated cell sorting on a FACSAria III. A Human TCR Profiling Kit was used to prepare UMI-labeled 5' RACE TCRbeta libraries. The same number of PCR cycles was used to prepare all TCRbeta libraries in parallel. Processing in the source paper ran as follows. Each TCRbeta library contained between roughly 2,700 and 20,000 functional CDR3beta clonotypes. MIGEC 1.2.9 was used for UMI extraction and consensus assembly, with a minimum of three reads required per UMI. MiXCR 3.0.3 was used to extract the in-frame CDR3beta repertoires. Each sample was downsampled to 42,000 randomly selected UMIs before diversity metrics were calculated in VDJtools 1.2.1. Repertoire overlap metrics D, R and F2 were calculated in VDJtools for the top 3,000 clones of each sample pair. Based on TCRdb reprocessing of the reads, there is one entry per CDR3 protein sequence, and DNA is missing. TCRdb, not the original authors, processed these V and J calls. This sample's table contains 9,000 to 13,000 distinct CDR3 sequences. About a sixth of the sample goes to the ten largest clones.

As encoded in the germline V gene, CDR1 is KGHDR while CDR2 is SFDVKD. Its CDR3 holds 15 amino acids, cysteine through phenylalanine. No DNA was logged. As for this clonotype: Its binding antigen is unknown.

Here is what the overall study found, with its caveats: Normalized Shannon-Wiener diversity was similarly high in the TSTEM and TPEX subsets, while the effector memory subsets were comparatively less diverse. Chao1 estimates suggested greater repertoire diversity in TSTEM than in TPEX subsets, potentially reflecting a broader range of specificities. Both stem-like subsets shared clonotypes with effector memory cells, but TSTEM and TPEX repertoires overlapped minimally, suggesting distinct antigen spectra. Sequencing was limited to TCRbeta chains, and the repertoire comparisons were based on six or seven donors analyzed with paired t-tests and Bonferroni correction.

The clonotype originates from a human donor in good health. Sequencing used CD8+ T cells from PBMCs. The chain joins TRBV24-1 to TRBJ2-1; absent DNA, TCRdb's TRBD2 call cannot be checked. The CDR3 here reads CATSDLQREGLKQFF.